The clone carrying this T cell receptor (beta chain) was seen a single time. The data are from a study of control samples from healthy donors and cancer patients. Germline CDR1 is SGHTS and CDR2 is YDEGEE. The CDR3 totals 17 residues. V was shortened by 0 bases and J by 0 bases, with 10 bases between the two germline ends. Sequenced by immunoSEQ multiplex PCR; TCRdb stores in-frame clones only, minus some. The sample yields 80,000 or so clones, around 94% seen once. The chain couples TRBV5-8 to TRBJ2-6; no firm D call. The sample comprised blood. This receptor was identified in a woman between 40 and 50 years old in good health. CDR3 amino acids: CASSLGQDHSGANVLTF. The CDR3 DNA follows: TGTGCCAGCAGCTTGGGGCAGGATCACTCTGGGGCCAACGTCCTGACTTTC.